This passage covers 5 T cell receptor beta chains from one sample sequenced in a study of PD-1 blockade in classical Hodgkin lymphoma. Every one of the patients relapsed after autologous stem cell transplantation (brentuximab vedotin exposure was variable). TCRdb's table, derived via immunoSEQ multiplex PCR, lists solely in-frame clones and lacks some. The sample has several thousand clones; 84% are singletons. This specimen was peripheral blood mononuclear cells (PBMCs), taken at baseline. The receptors were sampled from a human donor with classical Hodgkin lymphoma.

V and J are TRBV19 and TRBJ2-7, with D perhaps TRBD2 (5 bases). The CDR3 extends over 14 amino acids. V lost 6 bases and J 4 bases, leaving 16 bases between the germline ends. The germline V gene encodes CDR1 LNHDA and CDR2 SQIVND (reference sequence). CDR3 in amino acids: CASSLKGVGYEQYF. CDR3 DNA sequence: TGTGCCAGTAGCTTGAAGGGAGTAGGTTACGAGCAGTACTTC.

The chain couples TRBV15 to TRBJ2-1; D remains unclear. Trimming stripped 0 bases from V and 10 bases from J, with 16 bases between. Looked up from germline, CDR1 is LNHNV and CDR2 is YYDKDF (reference sequence). The CDR3 totals 15 residues. Here the CDR3 DNA reads TGTGCCACCAGCAGAGATCAACGGCAGGCCGAAGAGCAGTTCTTC. As protein: CATSRDQRQAEEQFF.

The chain employs TRBV5-1 and TRBJ2-3; D not certain. Germline V lookup: CDR1 SGHRS, CDR2 YFSETQ. V was cut by 2 bases and J by 6 bases, with 10 bases left in between. The CDR3 has 13 residues. The CDR3 loop reads CASSFGPIDTQYF. In DNA form, the CDR3 reads TGCGCCAGCAGCTTCGGACCGATTGATACGCAGTATTTT.

CDR3 in DNA: TGTGCCAGCAGCGCGGGACAGGGAAATGGCTACACCTTC. This sequence encodes CASSAGQGNGYTF. This sequence joins TRBV9 and TRBJ1-2; the match to TRBD1 covers 9 bases. Per germline, CDR1 SGDLS and CDR2 YYNGEE. V lost 3 bases and J lost 6; bases outside the gene matches: 3. The CDR3 covers 13 residues.

V usage is TRBV7-6 and J usage is TRBJ1-4, with D possibly matching TRBD1 (6 bases). Trimming cost V 3 bases and J 5 bases, with 10 bases left between them. This CDR3 spans 14 amino acids. Germline V gives CDR1 SGHVS, CDR2 FNYEAQ. DNA for the CDR3: TGTGCCAGCAGCTTCGGGACACAGAATGAAAAACTGTTTTTT. Its protein is CASSFGTQNEKLFF.